The rows below give T cell receptor beta chains drawn from one sample of a study of OX40 agonist ivuxolimab in advanced cancers. Assay: immunoSEQ multiplex PCR; the TCRdb copy retains only in-frame clones and omits some. There are 50,000 to 85,000 clones in the sample; around 83% occur only once, and 2% to 2.5% lies in the top ten. The sample was CD4+ or CD8+ T cells sorted from blood, taken in a trial of the OX40 agonist ivuxolimab. These receptors were obtained from an adult with an advanced solid tumor such as melanoma, head and neck, liver or kidney cancer. CDR3s include the opening cysteine and the closing phenylalanine or tryptophan. D genes are given only for firm matches. Clone size is stated in some rows and not others, as once, few, many or a class when expanded.

d_gene	abundance	j_gene	v_gene	CDR3nt	CDR3aa
TRBD2	.	TRBJ2-5	TRBV13	TGTGCCAGCAGCCGGACTAGCGGCCAAGAGACCCAGTACTTC	CASSRTSGQETQYF
.	.	TRBJ1-1	TRBV6-1	TGTGCCAGCAGTGACTCTCCTACTGAAGCTTTCTTT	CASSDSPTEAFF
.	.	TRBJ1-5	TRBV5-6	TGTGCCAGCAGCTTGAATAGGCTTAGGAATCAGCCCCAGCATTTT	CASSLNRLRNQPQHF
TRBD2	once	TRBJ2-1	TRBV28	TGTGCCAGCAGTTTCGGGGGGTTAGGTGAGCAGTTCTTC	CASSFGGLGEQFF
.	.	TRBJ2-2	TRBV19	TGTGCCAGTAGTGAGCAAAAGAACACCGGGGAGCTGTTTTTT	CASSEQKNTGELFF
.	.	TRBJ2-1	TRBV7-2	TGTGCCAGCAGCTCCGGGACGGTTAGGGATGAGCAGTTCTTC	CASSSGTVRDEQFF
.	once	TRBJ2-6	TRBV29-1	TGCAGCGTCGTGACCTACTCTGGGGCCAACGTCCTGACTTTC	CSVVTYSGANVLTF
TRBD2	.	TRBJ2-1	TRBV5-4	TGTGCCAGCAGCCTAGGGGGAGCGGGAGAGGCCTACAATGAGCAGTTCTTC	CASSLGGAGEAYNEQFF
.	.	TRBJ2-7	TRBV7-9	TGTGCCAGCAGCTTAAGGTCGGCGGAACTAAACCCCTACGAGCAGTACTTC	CASSLRSAELNPYEQYF
TRBD1	many	TRBJ2-2	TRBV6-1	TGTGCCAGTAAGGACAGGGCGAACACCGGGGAGCTGTTTTTT	CASKDRANTGELFF
TRBD1	.	TRBJ2-7	TRBV19	TGTGCCAGCCACGGACCGGGACAGGGGGCCTACGAGCAGTACTTC	CASHGPGQGAYEQYF
TRBD2	.	TRBJ2-1	TRBV11-3	TGTGCCAGCAGCTTACCGGGAGGGTACAATGAGCAGTTCTTC	CASSLPGGYNEQFF
TRBD1	.	TRBJ1-1	TRBV7-2	TGTGCCAGCAGCTTTACAGGGGTCACTGAAGCTTTCTTT	CASSFTGVTEAFF
.	.	TRBJ1-4	TRBV28	TGTGCCAGCAGTGCACCCGGGACCGTCGAAAAACTGTTTTTT	CASSAPGTVEKLFF
.	.	TRBJ2-3	TRBV2	TGTGCCAGCAGTGGGCAGCTGGGGGATACGCAGTATTTT	CASSGQLGDTQYF
.	.	TRBJ2-3	TRBV6-6	TGTGCCAGCAGTTCCCGCGGCACAGATACGCAGTATTTT	CASSSRGTDTQYF
TRBD2	.	TRBJ2-3	TRBV7-6	TGTGCCAGCAGCCAATTAGCGGGAGGGCCAGATACGCAGTATTTT	CASSQLAGGPDTQYF
.	.	TRBJ1-1	TRBV6-5	TGTGCCAGCAGTTACTGGGCTGAAGCTTTCTTT	CASSYWAEAFF
.	.	TRBJ1-1	TRBV19	TGTGCCAGTAGCGGGATGGGGGCCACTGAAGCTTTCTTT	CASSGMGATEAFF
.	.	TRBJ1-3	TRBV7-8	TGTGCCAGCAGCTTAGTGGGGTCAGGAAACACCATATATTTT	CASSLVGSGNTIYF
.	.	TRBJ1-5	TRBV7-2	TGTGCCAGCACTCCGTGGGGGTCTCAGCCCCAGCATTTT	CASTPWGSQPQHF
TRBD2	.	TRBJ2-6	TRBV27	TGTGCCAGCAGTTTATTCGGGAGGAGGGCTGGGGCCAACGTCCTGACTTTC	CASSLFGRRAGANVLTF
.	.	TRBJ2-7	TRBV2	TGTGCCAGCAGTCCCGGGACCGCGCGAGAGCAGTACTTC	CASSPGTAREQYF
.	.	TRBJ1-1	TRBV11-2	TGTGCCAGCAGCTTCGCAGGAACTTCTAACACTGAAGCTTTCTTT	CASSFAGTSNTEAFF
TRBD2	.	TRBJ2-2	TRBV11-2	TGTGCCAGCAGCTCGCACGCCGGGGGGGGCACCGGGGAGCTGTTTTTT	CASSSHAGGGTGELFF
.	.	TRBJ1-1	TRBV6-5	TGTGCCAGCAATCCCAGGGAGAACACTGAAGCTTTCTTT	CASNPRENTEAFF
.	.	TRBJ2-2	TRBV19	TGTGCCAGTAAACTGACGGGACAGAACACCGGGGAGCTGTTTTTT	CASKLTGQNTGELFF
.	.	TRBJ2-5	TRBV6-6	TGTGCCAGCAGTTACTCGGTTAGCGCTTTCCAAGAGACCCAGTACTTC	CASSYSVSAFQETQYF
.	.	TRBJ2-1	TRBV6-4	TGTGCCAGCAGTGAGGAGTACGTCGGGGCCCCCTCCTACAATGAGCAGTTCTTC	CASSEEYVGAPSYNEQFF
.	.	TRBJ2-6	TRBV19	TGTGCCAGTAGTCTCGGGAAAGAGGCTGGGGCCAACGTCCTGACTTTC	CASSLGKEAGANVLTF
.	.	TRBJ1-5	TRBV7-8	TGTGCCAGCAGCTTAGGTGCGAAAGGGCCCCAGCATTTT	CASSLGAKGPQHF
.	.	TRBJ1-2	TRBV7-9	TGTGCCAGCAGCTTCACACAGGGTGGTTACACCTTC	CASSFTQGGYTF
.	once	TRBJ2-5	TRBV11-2	TGTGCCAGCACCGTGGATGGGCGCCAAGAGACCCAGTACTTC	CASTVDGRQETQYF
.	medium-sized	TRBJ1-1	TRBV5-5	TGTGCCAGCAGCCGCATGGGAGGGGTAATGAACACTGAAGCTTTCTTT	CASSRMGGVMNTEAFF
TRBD2	.	TRBJ2-3	TRBV9	TGTGCCAGCAGCGTGAGACTAGCGGGAGATACAGATACGCAGTATTTT	CASSVRLAGDTDTQYF
.	once	TRBJ2-1	TRBV10-1	TGCGCCAGCAGTGATGGATTCGTGGGGAGCCCCTCCTACAATGAGCAGTTCTTC	CASSDGFVGSPSYNEQFF
.	.	TRBJ2-2	TRBV2	TGTGCCAGCAGTGCGACAGGGAACACCGGGGAGCTGTTTTTT	CASSATGNTGELFF
TRBD1	.	TRBJ1-1	TRBV5-6	TGTGCCAGCAGCGTCGAGGACAGGAAAGCTTTCTTT	CASSVEDRKAFF
TRBD2	.	TRBJ2-1	TRBV4-2	TGTGCCAGCAGCCCCCTGGCGGGAGGGGTGACCTACAATGAGCAGTTCTTC	CASSPLAGGVTYNEQFF
.	.	TRBJ1-3	TRBV30	TGTGCCTGGAGTGCAGCTGGAAACACCATATATTTT	CAWSAAGNTIYF
.	.	TRBJ2-2	TRBV4-3	TGCGCCAGCAGCCAAGTCCTAGTGCCCGGGGAGCTGTTTTTT	CASSQVLVPGELFF
.	.	TRBJ2-5	TRBV7-6	TGTGCCAGCAGCAAAGCGGGCGGGGAGACCCAGTACTTC	CASSKAGGETQYF
.	.	TRBJ1-4	TRBV6-1	TGTGCCAGCAATCGGGCAGCAACTAATGAAAAACTGTTTTTT	CASNRAATNEKLFF
.	.	TRBJ2-7	TRBV15	TGTGCCACCAGCAGAGATTTGGGGGACGTCTACGAGCAGTACTTC	CATSRDLGDVYEQYF
TRBD1	.	TRBJ2-7	TRBV23-1	TGCGCCACCAGACAGGGCATGGTATACGAGCAGTACTTC	CATRQGMVYEQYF
TRBD1	.	TRBJ1-1	TRBV18	TGTGCCAGCTCACCGATGACAGGGGCGATGAACACTGAAGCTTTCTTT	CASSPMTGAMNTEAFF
TRBD2	once	TRBJ2-3	TRBV9	TGTGCCAGCAGCGTTGGGACTAGCGGGAGGAGAGCAGATACGCAGTATTTT	CASSVGTSGRRADTQYF
TRBD2	.	TRBJ2-2	TRBV27	TGTGCCAGCAGTTATGGACTAGCACCGAACACCGGGGAGCTGTTTTTT	CASSYGLAPNTGELFF
.	.	TRBJ2-3	TRBV21-1	TGTGCCAGCAGCTCGAGACAGGGTAGCCACATCACAGATACGCAGTATTTT	CASSSRQGSHITDTQYF
TRBD1	.	TRBJ2-5	TRBV10-3	TGTGCCACTGGGACAGCACAAGAGACCCAGTACTTC	CATGTAQETQYF
.	.	TRBJ2-5	TRBV11-2	TGTGCCAGCAGCCGGGGAGTTCAAGAGACCCAGTACTTC	CASSRGVQETQYF
.	.	TRBJ2-3	TRBV9	TGTGCCAGCGGGAAAACGGGCGGGCGCTTGCTTAACACAGATACGCAGTATTTT	CASGKTGGRLLNTDTQYF